The 29 T cell receptor gamma chains reported below all come from one sample, sequenced in a study of gamma delta lymphoproliferative disorders and STAT genes. TCRdb re-processed the multiplex PCR reads using CATT. The data contain 1,500 to 2,000 gamma-chain clones, 20% of them singletons. The receptor sequences were amplified from genomic DNA of peripheral blood mononuclear cells. The sequenced sample was blood. These receptors all come from a human donor in good health.

This clone appeared many times. TCRdb records a much larger clone's protein for this DNA, with a difference at residue 3 that likely arises from a read error; the protein given is the translation of the DNA. The rearrangement uses TRGV8 and TRGJ1 or TRGJ2. Because TCRdb records no J gene, it was assigned here through a match of the DNA to germline. The CDR3 extends over 11 amino acids. Per the germline V gene, CDR1 is VENAVY and CDR2 is YDSYNSRV. CDR3 protein: CAPWDTDKKLF. The CDR3 DNA sequence: TGTGCCCCCTGGGATACGGATAAGAAACTCTTT.

Remarks on this clone: At one end, the junction sequence differs from germline, possibly due to a read error. The CDR3 sequence: CARLTGWFKIF. In nucleotides, the CDR3 is TGCGCGCGGCTGACTGGTTGGTTCAAGATATTT. The chain is built from TRGV10 and TRGJP1. No J gene is reported in TCRdb; it was inferred here by comparing the DNA with germline. TRGV10 is assigned to the ORF class and has an uncertain function. The CDR3 is 11 amino acids.

This clone was observed a handful of times. One end of the junction is discordant with germline, which a read error may explain. CDR3 protein: CAGLLEKLF. The CDR3 region has the DNA TGCGCGGGATTATTAGAGAAACTCTTT. The V call is TRGV10, the J call TRGJ1 or TRGJ2. TCRdb lists no J gene, so it was determined here by aligning the DNA to germline. TRGV10 is recorded as an ORF, its role being uncertain. CDR3 length equals 9 residues.

This clone came up a few times. At one end the junction does not follow the germline gene, possibly because of a read error. V is TRGV10 and J is TRGJP1. The J gene is absent in TCRdb and was assigned here via DNA matching to germline. TRGV10 is flagged as an ORF with uncertain function. The CDR3 covers 12 residues. CDR3 amino acids: CAGYGTGWFKIF. The CDR3 nucleotides read TGCGCGGGATATGGCACTGGTTGGTTCAAGATATTT.

In its sample, this clone was seen a few times. The DNA is left out, because the CDR3 cannot be placed on it with certainty; the CDR3 is given as TCRdb lists it. For the V gene the call is TRGV4; the J gene has no call. The CDR3 length is 19 residues, termini included. The germline V gene has CDR1 EGSTGY and CDR2 YDSYTSSV. CDR3 protein: CATWEGIIIRNSLAVEQHF.

Judged by abundance, this clone is medium-sized. The rearrangement joins TRGV11 to TRGJ1 or TRGJ2. The J gene, not given by TCRdb, was assigned here from a germline match of the nucleotide sequence. TRGV11 counts as an open reading frame of uncertain function. V was pared by 8 bases and J by 4 bases, with 11 bases of the junction left unmatched. The CDR3 has 14 residues. The DNA of the CDR3 is TGTGCCTGCTGGACTTCCCGCCAATATTATAAGAAACTCTTT. Translated, it gives CACWTSRQYYKKLF.

This clone appeared a few times. TCRdb shows a much larger clone's protein in place of this DNA's translation, and the two differ at residue 11, likely through a read error; the protein shown is translated from the DNA. The J gene is TRGJ1 or TRGJ2, the V gene TRGV10. TCRdb leaves out the J gene; it was filled in here by matching the DNA to germline. TRGV10 is an open reading frame, and its role is uncertain. This CDR3 contains 16 residues. The CDR3 region is CAAWDPLLWNCYKKLF. For the CDR3, the DNA is TGTGCTGCGTGGGATCCCCTCCTTTGGAATTGTTATAAGAAACTCTTT.

This clone is categorized as large (0.1 to 1%). The J gene is TRGJ1 or TRGJ2, the V gene TRGV10. No J gene was available from TCRdb, and it was assigned here by a germline match of the DNA. TRGV10 is an ORF, and what it does is uncertain. V lost 8 bases, J lost 1 base, and 9 bases stayed unmatched. CDR3 length: 14 residues. The CDR3 region is CAAWDSRNYYKKLF. Here the CDR3 DNA reads TGTGCTGCGTGGGATTCCCGAAATTATTATAAGAAACTCTTT.

This clone appeared once. Because the CDR3's place on the DNA is in doubt, the DNA is left out and the CDR3 is given as listed by TCRdb. With the J gene uncalled, the V gene is TRGV2. The CDR3 length equals 21 residues, ends included. CDR1 and CDR2 from the germline V gene are EGSNGY and YDSYNSKV. The CDR3 sequence is CATWDGRWIIIRNSLAVEQHF.

This clone is large in the sample. V gene assignment gives TRGV3, but the J gene was left uncalled. The CDR3 totals 12 residues. Germline V gene sequence: CDR1 VTNTFY, CDR2 YDVSTARD (reference sequence). CDR3 sequence reads: CATWDRARFRLF. CDR3 bases: TGTGCCACCTGGGACAGGGCTCGTTTTCGACTCTTT.

The chain is built from TRGV2 and TRGJP2. The J gene was not available in TCRdb and was assigned here by matching the DNA to germline segments. This CDR3 has 15 amino acids. V shed 0 bases, J shed 5 bases, and the junction held 6 bases outside the gene matches. In germline, CDR1 is EGSNGY, CDR2 YDSYNSKV. The CDR3 sequence is CATWDGKWSDWIKTF. The DNA of the CDR3 is TGTGCCACCTGGGACGGGAAGTGGAGTGATTGGATCAAGACGTTT.

Notes on this clone: An end of the junction does not agree with germline; a read error may underlie this. This chain joins TRGV10 and TRGJP1. The J gene, not given by TCRdb, was assigned here from a germline match of the nucleotide sequence. TRGV10 is marked as an open reading frame, function uncertain. The CDR3 consists of 15 residues. The CDR3 DNA sequence: TGCGCGGGAAATTGGGGGAATACCACTGGTTGGTTCAAGATATTT. Protein product: CAGNWGNTTGWFKIF.

This clone rates as medium-sized. V and J are TRGV3 and TRGJ1 or TRGJ2. The J gene is absent in TCRdb and was assigned here via DNA matching to germline. This CDR3 comprises 12 residues. After removal of 0 bases from V and 7 bases from J, the junction contained 3 bases not matched to a gene. Germline CDR1 reads VTNTFY; CDR2 reads YDVSTARD (reference sequence). The CDR3 is CATWDRQYKKLF. In nucleotides, the CDR3 is TGTGCCACCTGGGACAGGCAGTATAAGAAACTCTTT.

This clone is large within its sample. The gene calls are TRGV2 and TRGJ1 or TRGJ2. The J gene, absent from TCRdb, was called here by matching the DNA to germline. The CDR3 is 11 amino acids. Germline V lookup: CDR1 EGSNGY, CDR2 YDSYNSKV. Trimming at V came to 0 bases and at J to 10 bases, leaving 3 bases not matched to a gene. The CDR3 nucleotides are TGTGCCACCTGGGACGGGCTGAAGAAACTCTTT. This codes for CATWDGLKKLF.

Sample share makes this clone medium-sized (0.01 to 0.1%). This chain joins TRGV2 and TRGJ1 or TRGJ2. TCRdb carries no J gene annotation; the J gene was assigned here by matching the DNA with germline. CDR1 is EGSNGY, CDR2 YDSYNSKV, per germline. J gave up 6 bases and V 0 bases, and 11 bases lay outside the gene matches. This CDR3 is 15 amino acids long. The CDR3 DNA sequence: TGTGCCACCTGGGACGGGCGGTCTTTTCTTTATAAGAAACTCTTT. Its protein product is CATWDGRSFLYKKLF.

As to this clone: Because the CDR3's place on the DNA is in doubt, the DNA is left out and the CDR3 is given as listed by TCRdb. The V gene is TRGV2; the J gene was not called. The CDR3 contains 18 residues when both ends are counted. The germline CDR1 and CDR2 sequences are EGSNGY and YDSYNSKV. CDR3 in amino acids: CATWDLIIRNSLAVEQHF.

This clone was recorded a few times. With only one base between it and a far larger clone, this is likely a read error. The sample carries other DNA sequences with the same CDR3. The chain has TRGV3 and TRGJ1 or TRGJ2. TCRdb gives no J gene; it was assigned here by matching the DNA to germline. Germline CDR1 VTNTFY, CDR2 YDVSTARD (reference sequence). This CDR3 has 13 amino acids. V shed 3 bases, J shed 7 bases, and the junction held 9 bases outside the gene matches. CDR3 residues: CATWDSVGYKKLF. The DNA of the CDR3 is TGTGCCACCTGGGACTCCGTCGGCTATAAGAAACTCTTT.

This clone is judged medium-sized. The V call is TRGV5, the J call TRGJ1 or TRGJ2. TCRdb gives no J gene; it was assigned here by matching the DNA to germline. Losses at the gene ends were 2 bases for V and 7 bases for J; bases not matched to a gene: 11. The CDR3 extends over 14 amino acids. CDR1 is VINAFY and CDR2 is YDVSNSKD in the germline V gene. The CDR3 nucleotides are TGTGCCACCTGGGACACGCCCTTTTGGTATAAGAAACTCTTT. Its translation: CATWDTPFWYKKLF.

This clone was recorded at least ten times. The CDR3 here is CATWSSSDWIKTF. In DNA form, the CDR3 reads TGTGCCACCTGGTCAAGTAGTGATTGGATCAAGACGTTT. This rearrangement joins TRGV8 to TRGJP2. TCRdb lists no J gene, so it was determined here by aligning the DNA to germline. Germline V CDR1 and CDR2: VENAVY, YDSYNSRV. The CDR3 has 13 residues. Trimming removed 6 bases from V and 2 bases from J; junction bases left unmatched: 3.

This clone was seen a few times. The TCRdb record carries a much larger clone's protein, which differs from this DNA's translation at residue 9; a read error is the likely cause, and the protein listed here is the DNA translation. The chain uses TRGV11 and TRGJP2. Assignment of the J gene here rests on matching the DNA to germline, because TCRdb gives none. TRGV11 carries the ORF label, with uncertain function. The ends lost 11 bases at V and 1 base at J; junction bases unmatched: 31. This CDR3 has 22 amino acids. CDR3 DNA: TGTGCCTGCTTCCTCTGGGATTATAAGGATCGTCATATAGGTAGTAGTGATTGGATCAAGACGTTT. This translates into CACFLWDYKDRHIGSSDWIKTF.

On this clone itself: The DNA is omitted, as the CDR3 cannot be located on it reliably, and the CDR3 follows TCRdb's listing. The V gene was identified as TRGV10, while no J gene was called. TRGV10 is designated an ORF whose function remains uncertain. With termini counted, the CDR3 has 17 amino acids. This CDR3 reads CTTVLQPGYTTGWYKIF.

Note on this clone: This likely traces to a read error, being one base from a far larger clone. The limits of the CDR3 on the DNA are not certain, so only TCRdb's listed CDR3 is given. No call exists for the J gene, whereas the V gene is TRGV11. TRGV11 is labeled an ORF, and its function is uncertain. The CDR3 totals 16 residues, both ends included. This CDR3 is CTTVPAGLGTYYKKLF.

This clone is categorized as large. This chain joins TRGV10 and TRGJP1. The J gene is not listed in TCRdb, so it was assigned here from a DNA match to germline. TRGV10 is designated an ORF whose function remains uncertain. With 8 bases clipped from V and 9 bases from J, the junction kept 10 bases outside the gene matches. CDR3 size: 13 residues. The CDR3 loop reads CAAWDYQSWFKIF. In DNA, the CDR3 is TGTGCTGCGTGGGATTACCAAAGTTGGTTCAAGATATTT.

Sample share makes this clone medium-sized. The chain recombines TRGV3 with TRGJ1 or TRGJ2. No J gene was available from TCRdb, and it was assigned here by a germline match of the DNA. The trim removed 3 bases at V and 8 bases at J, leaving 10 bases unmatched. This CDR3 is built from 13 residues. Germline loops: CDR1 VTNTFY, CDR2 YDVSTARD (reference sequence). Here the CDR3 DNA reads TGTGCCACCTGGGACTCAGTAGACAATAAGAAACTCTTT. Translated, it gives CATWDSVDNKKLF.

This clone was recorded many times. The protein in TCRdb stems from a much larger clone and differs at residue 5 from this DNA's translation, likely a read error; here the protein is translated from the DNA. V and J are TRGV10 and TRGJP1. TCRdb carries no J gene annotation; the J gene was assigned here by matching the DNA with germline. TRGV10 is an open reading frame whose function is uncertain. CDR3 size: 13 residues. V was pared by 8 bases and J by 5 bases, with 6 bases of the junction left unmatched. The CDR3 protein is CAAWSVTGWFKIF. CDR3 DNA: TGTGCTGCGTGGAGCGTAACTGGTTGGTTCAAGATATTT.

This clone has ten or more counts. Translating this DNA gives a protein that differs at residue 7 from the TCRdb one, which belongs to a much larger clone; a read error is likely, and the protein shown is this translation. This sequence joins TRGV10 and TRGJP1. TCRdb gives no J gene; it was assigned here by matching the DNA to germline. TRGV10 is an open reading frame whose function is uncertain. The CDR3 is 13 residues long. Losses at the gene ends were 8 bases for V and 6 bases for J; bases not matched to a gene: 7. CDR3 residues: CAAWGVSGWFKIF. Written as DNA, the CDR3 is TGTGCTGCGTGGGGCGTATCTGGTTGGTTCAAGATATTT.

As regards this clone: TCRdb assigns this DNA the protein of a much larger clone, which departs from its translation at residue 9; this likely reflects a read error, and the protein shown comes from translating the DNA. The chain links TRGV2 to TRGJP2. The J gene is not listed in TCRdb, so it was assigned here from a DNA match to germline. The germline V gene has CDR1 EGSNGY and CDR2 YDSYNSKV. There are 12 residues in the CDR3. CDR3 DNA sequence: TGTGCCACCTGGGACGGGTATTGGAACAAGACGTTT. Its translation is CATWDGYWNKTF.

About this clone itself: No DNA is shown, since the ends of the CDR3 on it are uncertain; the CDR3 is the one TCRdb lists. J gene calling gave no result, while the V gene is TRGV2. Germline CDR1 and CDR2: EGSNGY and YDSYNSKV. The CDR3 numbers 21 amino acids, ends counted. This CDR3 reads CATWDSPLIIIRNSLAVEQHF.

This clone has only a few counts. This DNA's translation and the protein TCRdb lists, from a much larger clone, do not match at residue 9, likely due to a read error; the protein shown is translated from the DNA. The chain links TRGV2 to TRGJP2. TCRdb supplies no J gene; here it was assigned by aligning the nucleotide sequence to germline. The CDR3 sequence is 15 residues long. The V gene's germline CDR1 is EGSNGY and CDR2 YDSYNSKV. DNA of the CDR3: TGTGCCACCTGGGACGCCTGTAGTAGAGATTGGATCAAGACGTTT. Its protein is CATWDACSRDWIKTF.